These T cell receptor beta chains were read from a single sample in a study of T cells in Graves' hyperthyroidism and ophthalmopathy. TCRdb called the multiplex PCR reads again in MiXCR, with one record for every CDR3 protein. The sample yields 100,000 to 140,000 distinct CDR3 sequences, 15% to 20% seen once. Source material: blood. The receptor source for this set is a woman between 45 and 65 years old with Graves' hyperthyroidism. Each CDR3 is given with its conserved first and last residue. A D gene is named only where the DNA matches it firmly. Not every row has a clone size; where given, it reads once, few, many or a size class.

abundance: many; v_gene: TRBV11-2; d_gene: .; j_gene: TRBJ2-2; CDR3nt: TGTGCCAGCAGCTTAGATCCGACAGTTACGGCCGGGGAGCTGTTTTTT; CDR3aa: CASSLDPTVTAGELFF
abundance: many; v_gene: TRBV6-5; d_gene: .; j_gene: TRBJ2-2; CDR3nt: TGTGCCAGCAGTTACTCAAGGTCTGGTAGGGCCGCGAACACCGGGGAGCTGTTTTTT; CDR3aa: CASSYSRSGRAANTGELFF
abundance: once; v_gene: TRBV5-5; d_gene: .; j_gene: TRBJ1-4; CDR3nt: TGTGCCAGCAGCTTGGAATGGGGGGGTGAAAAACTGTTTTTT; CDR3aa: CASSLEWGGEKLFF
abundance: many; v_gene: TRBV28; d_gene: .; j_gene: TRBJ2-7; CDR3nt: TGTGCCAGCAGTTTATTCTACGAGCAGTACTTC; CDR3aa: CASSLFYEQYF
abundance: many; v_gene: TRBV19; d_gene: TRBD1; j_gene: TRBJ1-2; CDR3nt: TGTGCCAGTGATCCGGGACAGGGGCGAGGCTACACCTTC; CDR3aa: CASDPGQGRGYTF
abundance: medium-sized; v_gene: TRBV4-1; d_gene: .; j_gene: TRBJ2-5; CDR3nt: TGCGCCAGCAGCCAAGATGGGGCTAGCGAAGAGACCCAGTACTTC; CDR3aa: CASSQDGASEETQYF
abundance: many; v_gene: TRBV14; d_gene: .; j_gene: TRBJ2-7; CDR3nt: TGTGCCAGCAGCCTAGACAGGCCGACCGGCGAGCAGTACTTC; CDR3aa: CASSLDRPTGEQYF
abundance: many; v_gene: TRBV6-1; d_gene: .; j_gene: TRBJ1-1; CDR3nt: TGTGCCAGCAGTGCGGCAGGGGTAGCGGGAGTAGCTGAAGCTTTCTTT; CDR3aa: CASSAAGVAGVAEAFF
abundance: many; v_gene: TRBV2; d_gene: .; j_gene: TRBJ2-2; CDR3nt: TGTGCCAGCAGTCGTAGCAACACCGGGGAGCTGTTTTTT; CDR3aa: CASSRSNTGELFF
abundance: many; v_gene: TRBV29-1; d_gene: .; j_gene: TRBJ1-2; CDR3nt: TGCAGCGTTGAGGGCGATCCTAACTATGGCTACACCTTC; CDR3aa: CSVEGDPNYGYTF
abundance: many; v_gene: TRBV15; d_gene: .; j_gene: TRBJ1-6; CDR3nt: TGTGCCACCAGCACAGGGATCTATAATTCACCCCTCCACTTT; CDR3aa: CATSTGIYNSPLHF
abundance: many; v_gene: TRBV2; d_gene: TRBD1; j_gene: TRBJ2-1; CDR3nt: TGTGCCAGCAATGGACAGGGGGCGTGGAATGAGCAGTTCTTC; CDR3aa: CASNGQGAWNEQFF
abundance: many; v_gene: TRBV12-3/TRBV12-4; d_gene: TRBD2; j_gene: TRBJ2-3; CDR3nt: TGTGCCAGCAGGCCTAGCGGGAGTGGGGATACGCAGTATTTT; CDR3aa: CASRPSGSGDTQYF
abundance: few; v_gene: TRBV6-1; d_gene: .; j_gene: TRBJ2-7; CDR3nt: TGTGCCAGCAGTGGCTGGGGCCGAAGCTCCTACGAGCAGTACTTC; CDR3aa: CASSGWGRSSYEQYF
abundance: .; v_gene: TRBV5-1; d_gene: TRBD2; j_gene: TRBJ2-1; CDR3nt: TGCGCCAGCAGCTTTAGGCCTCCGGGACTAGCGGGACGGCCAAATTTCAATGAGCAGTTCTTC; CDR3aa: CASSFRPPGLAGRPNFNEQFF
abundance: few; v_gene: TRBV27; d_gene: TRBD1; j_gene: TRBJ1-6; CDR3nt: TGTGCCAGCAGTACATTACAGGGGGCGAATAATTCACCCCTCCACTTT; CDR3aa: CASSTLQGANNSPLHF
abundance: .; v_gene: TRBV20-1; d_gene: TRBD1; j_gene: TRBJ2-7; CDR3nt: TGCAGTGCTAGAGCCGGGACAGCTTTCGTCGAGCAGTACTTC; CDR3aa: CSARAGTAFVEQYF
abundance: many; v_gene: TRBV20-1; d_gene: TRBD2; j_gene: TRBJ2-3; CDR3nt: TGCAGTGCTAGAGATAGCGGGAGGGCCGTAGATACGCAGTATTTT; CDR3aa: CSARDSGRAVDTQYF